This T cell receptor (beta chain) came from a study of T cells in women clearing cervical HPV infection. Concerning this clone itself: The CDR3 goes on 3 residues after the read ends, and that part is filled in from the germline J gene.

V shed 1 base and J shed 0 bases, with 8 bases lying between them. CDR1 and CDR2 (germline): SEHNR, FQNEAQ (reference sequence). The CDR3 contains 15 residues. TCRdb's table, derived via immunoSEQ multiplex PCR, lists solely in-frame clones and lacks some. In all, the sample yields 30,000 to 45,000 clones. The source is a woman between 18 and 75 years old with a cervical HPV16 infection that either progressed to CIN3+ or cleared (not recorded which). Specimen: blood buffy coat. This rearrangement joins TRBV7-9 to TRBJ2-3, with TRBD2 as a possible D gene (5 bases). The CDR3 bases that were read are TGTGCCAGCAGCTTAGAGCGGTTGAGCACAGATACG. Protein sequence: CASSLERLSTDT. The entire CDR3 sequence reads CASSLERLSTDTQYF.